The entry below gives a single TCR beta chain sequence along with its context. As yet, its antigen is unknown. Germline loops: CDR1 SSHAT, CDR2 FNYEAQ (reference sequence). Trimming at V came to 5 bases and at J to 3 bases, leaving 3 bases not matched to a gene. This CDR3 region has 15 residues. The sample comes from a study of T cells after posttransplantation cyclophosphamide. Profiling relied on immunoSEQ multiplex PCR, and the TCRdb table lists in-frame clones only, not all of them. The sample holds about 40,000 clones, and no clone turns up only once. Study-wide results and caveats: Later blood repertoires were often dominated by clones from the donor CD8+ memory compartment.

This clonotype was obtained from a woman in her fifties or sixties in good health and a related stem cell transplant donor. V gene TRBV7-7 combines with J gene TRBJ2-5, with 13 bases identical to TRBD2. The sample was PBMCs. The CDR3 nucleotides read TGTGCCAGCAGCCCTGGACTAGCGGGGGAAGAGACCCAGTACTTC. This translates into CASSPGLAGEETQYF.